This TCR beta chain came from a study of blood T cells in healthy people across ages. The V gene's germline CDR1 is MNHEY and CDR2 SVGAGI. V trimming: 6 bases; J trimming: 0 bases; junction bases outside the gene matches: 8. There are 16 residues in the CDR3. This clonotype was detected only a few times. The use of a sample-barcoded 5' primer and a J-beta primer mix characterized a second PCR of about 7 to 12 cycles. Every cDNA molecule bore a tag from a template-switch adaptor containing 12 random nucleotides. Every sample gave at least 2.5 million paired-end reads containing CDR3. TCRdb passed the 5' RACE reads through MiXCR, listing each CDR3 protein once. Counted here are 1.2 million to 1.5 million distinct CDR3 sequences, approximately 60% occurring once; the ten biggest clones make up more than 6%.

The receptor's source is a man aged 18 to 29 in good health. This sequence joins TRBV6-5 and TRBJ2-3, with 8 bases aligning to TRBD2. The sequencing input was blood. The CDR3 nucleotides read TGTGCCAGCAGCTATTCACTAGCGGCTAGCACAGATACGCAGTATTTT. As protein: CASSYSLAASTDTQYF.